Below are 13 T cell receptor beta chains sequenced from a single sample in a study of blood T cells in healthy people across ages. A second PCR of about 6 to 11 cycles used a sample-barcoded 5' primer and a J-beta primer mix. TCRdb recomputed calls from the 5' RACE reads with MiXCR, one row per CDR3 protein. In the table there are around 1.1 million distinct CDR3 sequences, around two fifths of which are singletons. Sequencing used blood. These receptors were taken from a man between 18 and 29 years old in good health.

This clonotype has at least ten counts. The V gene is TRBV6-2 or TRBV6-3, the J gene TRBJ2-1; unclear D gene. The CDR3 loop spans 12 amino acids. Germline V lookup: CDR1 MNHEY, CDR2 SVGEGT. V lost 0 bases to trimming and J lost 10 bases, with 7 bases between them. CDR3 protein: CASSYSIEEQFF. The CDR3 DNA follows: TGTGCCAGCAGTTACTCGATAGAGGAGCAGTTCTTC.

About this clonotype itself: This may be a read error: a much more frequent sequence differs by one nucleotide. The chain combines TRBV29-1 with TRBJ2-5; perhaps TRBD2 as D (5 bases). Germline V CDR1 and CDR2: SQVTM, ANQGSEA. Trimming cost V 0 bases and J 7 bases, with 18 bases left between them. The CDR3 is 15 amino acids. The CDR3 nucleotides are TGCAGCGTTGAAGATCGGTCCGGACTTCGGGGGACCCAGTACTTC. Amino acid sequence: CSVEDRSGLRGTQYF.

The chain joins TRBV12-3 or TRBV12-4 to TRBJ2-5; D might be TRBD1 (7 bases). Judging by the DNA end, TRBJ2-7 fits better; the J call may be wrong. This CDR3 spans 15 amino acids. CDR3 residues: CASSFGGDSNYEQYF. The DNA for the CDR3 is TGTGCCAGCAGTTTTGGAGGGGACAGTAACTACGAGCAGTACTTC.

The table lists this clonotype with a few counts. This chain joins TRBV5-5 and TRBJ2-7; TRBD1 matches at 7 bases. The CDR3 has 17 amino acids. The trim removed 1 base at V and 2 bases at J, leaving 12 bases unmatched. The germline V gene encodes CDR1 SGHKS and CDR2 YYEKEE (reference sequence). CDR3 residues: CASSLRILDRFTYEQYF. The CDR3 DNA is TGTGCCAGCAGCTTGCGGATACTGGACAGGTTTACCTACGAGCAGTACTTC.

This sequence joins TRBV21-1 and TRBJ1-4; the table's D call TRBD1 went unverified against the DNA. TRBV21-1 has pseudogene status. CDR3 length equals 16 residues. The CDR3 spells CASSKAGTGDGEKLFF. The CDR3, as DNA: TGTGCCAGCAGCAAAGCTGGGACAGGGGATGGCGAAAAACTGTTTTTT.

This clonotype was counted a few times. This chain joins TRBV2 and TRBJ2-1, with 7 nucleotides matching TRBD2. CDR3 size: 15 residues. The trim removed 1 base at V and 4 bases at J, leaving 4 bases unmatched. Germline loops: CDR1 SNHLY, CDR2 FYNNEI. CDR3 sequence: CASSEGAGLYNEQFF. DNA for the CDR3: TGTGCCAGCAGTGAAGGAGCGGGGCTTTACAATGAGCAGTTCTTC.

This chain's CDR3 is CASSPPETANTGELFF. The CDR3 DNA follows: TGCGCCAGCAGCCCCCCCGAGACAGCGAACACCGGGGAGCTGTTTTTT. The chain uses TRBV5-1 and TRBJ2-2, with D possibly TRBD1 on 5 matching bases. The CDR3 loop spans 16 amino acids. The germline V and J ends were trimmed by 4 bases and 0 bases, with 13 bases remaining between them. Germline V gene data show CDR1 as SGHRS and CDR2 as YFSETQ.

The chain couples TRBV12-3 or TRBV12-4 to TRBJ2-1, with a tentative D call TRBD2 (7 bases). The CDR3 consists of 15 residues. Trimming shortened V by 6 bases and J by 6 bases, and 18 bases separated the two germline ends. The CDR3 DNA reads TGTGCCAGCAGCCTCGTCGGCGGGGGCTTCAATGAGCAGTTCTTC. Its translation is CASSLVGGGFNEQFF.

The chain couples TRBV27 to TRBJ2-1; no reliable D call. Germline assignment: CDR1 MNHEY and CDR2 SMNVEV (reference sequence). V gave up 4 bases and J gave up 8 bases, with 18 bases separating them. CDR3 length: 15 residues. The CDR3 DNA reads as TGTGCCAGCAGTTCCCCGCAGTACCTAAGGGATGAGCAGTTCTTC. This sequence encodes CASSSPQYLRDEQFF.

CDR3 DNA: TGTGCCAGCAGCCAAGAGTCAGCGGGGAACACTGAAGCTTTCTTT. Amino acid sequence: CASSQESAGNTEAFF. V is TRBV3-1 and J is TRBJ1-1; D uncertain. The length of the CDR3 is 15 residues. The V gene's germline CDR1 is LGHDT and CDR2 YNNKEL (reference sequence). V lost 0 bases and J 1 base, leaving 9 bases between the germline ends.

The V gene is TRBV7-9, the J gene TRBJ2-1; D gene uncertain. CDR1 and CDR2 from the germline V gene are SEHNR and FQNEAQ (reference sequence). CDR3 length: 9 residues. Trimming removed 8 bases at V and 11 bases at J, with 7 bases between. In nucleotides, the CDR3 is TGTGCCAGCGGGGATCAGCAGTTCTTC. Protein sequence: CASGDQQFF.

The table lists this clonotype with many counts. V is TRBV20-1 and J is TRBJ2-5; TRBD2 matches 11 bases. Germline V gene lookup returns CDR1 DFQATT and CDR2 SNEGSKA (reference sequence). The CDR3 is 14 amino acids. Losses at the gene ends were 1 base for V and 3 bases for J; bases not matched to a gene: 1. The CDR3 DNA follows: TGCAGTGCTAGAGGTAGCGGGGGGGAAGAGACCCAGTACTTC. Its protein is CSARGSGGEETQYF.

In its sample, this clonotype was seen a few times. J is TRBJ2-1 and V is TRBV7-9; D assignment may be TRBD1 or TRBD2 (6 bases each). The CDR3 has 16 residues. Trimming pared 7 bases from V and 1 base from J, leaving 17 bases between. The germline V gene encodes CDR1 SEHNR and CDR2 FQNEAQ (reference sequence). The CDR3: CASTVGGVVSYNEQFF. In DNA, the CDR3 is TGTGCCAGCACCGTGGGGGGCGTAGTGTCCTACAATGAGCAGTTCTTC. The variable domain in full, with the rest retrieved from reference TRBV7-9 and TRBJ2-1, is DTGVSQNPRHKITKRGQNVTFRCDPISEHNRLYWYRQTLGQGPEFLTYFQNEAQLEKSRLLSDRFSAERPKGSFSTLEIQRTEQGDSAMYLCASTVGGVVSYNEQFFGPGTRLTVL.